This T cell receptor beta chain comes out of a study of T-cell memory formation after mild COVID-19. This clonotype showed up just a few times. TCRdb redid the calling of the 5' RACE reads with MiXCR, one entry per CDR3 protein. Of about 450,000 distinct CDR3 sequences listed, roughly a quarter are singletons. The CDR3 sequence is 14 residues long. The germline CDR1 and CDR2 sequences are MNHEY and SVGEGT. Trimming took off 0 bases at V and 4 bases at J, with 9 bases between the two ends. The chain uses TRBV6-2 or TRBV6-3 and TRBJ2-5, with D unresolved. The receptor's source is an adult woman who had mild COVID-19 (a few samples of this study predate the infection). Cell type and time point are not known. The material sequenced was PBMCs or a T cell subset sorted from them (not recorded which). The DNA for the CDR3 is TGTGCCAGCAGTTACTCGGGTGTTTTAGAGACCCAGTACTTC. Amino acid sequence: CASSYSGVLETQYF.